These T cell receptor beta chains were read from a single sample in a study of blood T cell repertoires in COVID-19. Repertoires were generated with immunoSEQ multiplex PCR, while TCRdb's copy carries only in-frame clones and drops some. The sample lists some 220,000 clones, around 85% occurring once. The material sequenced was PBMCs or T cells enriched from blood (not recorded which). Source of these receptors: a woman in her forties or fifties in a cohort exposed to, infected with or recovered from COVID-19 (not recorded which). The CDR3 runs from the conserved cysteine through the conserved F or W. The D gene is left open where the match is weak. Size is omitted from some rows. Given values are once, few, many or a class for expanded clones.

d_gene	j_gene	v_gene	abundance	CDR3nt	CDR3aa
.	TRBJ1-4	TRBV28	.	TGTGCCAGCAGTTTATGGGAGGCCACCGCAACTAATGAAAAACTGTTTTTT	CASSLWEATATNEKLFF
TRBD2	TRBJ2-2	TRBV5-4	.	TGTGCCAGCAGCTTGGGACTAGCGGGGGGGCGCGGCACCGGGGAGCTGTTTTTT	CASSLGLAGGRGTGELFF
.	TRBJ2-5	TRBV10-2	.	TGCGCCAGCAGTGGGGTAGGGGAAGAGACCCAGTACTTC	CASSGVGEETQYF
.	TRBJ1-2	TRBV6-5	.	TGTGCCAGCAGTTCGGACAGAGGGCCGGGCTATGGCTACACCTTC	CASSSDRGPGYGYTF
TRBD2	TRBJ2-6	TRBV11-2	.	TGTGCCAGCGCATTATTAGCGGGGGCCAGTCCTGGGGCCAACGTCCTGACTTTC	CASALLAGASPGANVLTF
TRBD1	TRBJ1-6	TRBV5-1	.	TGCGCCAGCAGCTTACAGGGGGCCGGTGTAAGAAGTTCACCCCTCCACTTT	CASSLQGAGVRSSPLHF
.	TRBJ2-7	TRBV7-6	.	TGTGGGGCGACTAGGCTCTACGAGCAGTACTTC	CGATRLYEQYF
.	TRBJ1-2	TRBV19	.	TGTGCCAGTAGTCCTGGGGGGGCAGGAGCAGTATATGGCTACACCTTC	CASSPGGAGAVYGYTF
.	TRBJ2-7	TRBV28	.	TGTGCCAGCAGTCGTACAGCCTACGAGCAGTACTTC	CASSRTAYEQYF
TRBD2	TRBJ2-1	TRBV10-2	.	TGCGCCAGCAGGTATCGGGAGGCTCTAAGCTCCTACAATGAGCAGTTCTTC	CASRYREALSSYNEQFF
.	TRBJ2-5	TRBV10-3	.	TGTGCCATCAGTGAGGCACAGGAAGAGACCCAGTACTTC	CAISEAQEETQYF
.	TRBJ1-4	TRBV12-3/TRBV12-4	.	TGTGCCAGCAGTTTATCAGGGAATGAAAAACTGTTTTTT	CASSLSGNEKLFF
TRBD2	TRBJ2-5	TRBV7-2	.	TGTGCCAGCAGCTTGCGACTAGCGGGCGGAGAGACCCAGTACTTC	CASSLRLAGGETQYF
TRBD2	TRBJ2-2	TRBV5-4	.	TGTGCCAGCAGCTTGGCACAGCGGGGGCCCGGGGAGCTGTTTTTT	CASSLAQRGPGELFF
TRBD1	TRBJ1-1	TRBV6-6	.	TGTGCCAGCAGTCGATCCGGGACAGGGTTGAGCACTGAAGCTTTCTTT	CASSRSGTGLSTEAFF
TRBD1	TRBJ2-1	TRBV5-1	.	TGCGCCAGCATCCCTGACAGGGTTGGGAATGAGCAGTTCTTC	CASIPDRVGNEQFF
.	TRBJ1-2	TRBV28	.	TGTGCCAGCAGTCCCCTAGAAGACAGAGTTAACTATGGCTACACCTTC	CASSPLEDRVNYGYTF
TRBD2	TRBJ2-1	TRBV9	.	TGTGCCAGCAGCGTAGGCGGGGGGGCTTACAATGAGCAGTTCTTC	CASSVGGGAYNEQFF
TRBD1	TRBJ1-1	TRBV2	.	TGTGCCAGCAGTGTGGGGAGGACAGGGGGCATGAACACTGAAGCTTTCTTT	CASSVGRTGGMNTEAFF
TRBD1	TRBJ1-4	TRBV5-1	.	TGCGCCAGCAGCCCTGGGACAGGGTTTAATGAAAAACTGTTTTTT	CASSPGTGFNEKLFF
.	TRBJ2-5	TRBV4-2	.	TGTGCCAGCAGCCAAGATTTGCAGCAAGAGACCCAGTACTTC	CASSQDLQQETQYF
.	TRBJ1-2	TRBV11-2	.	TGTGCCAGCAGCCTTATAAACTATGGCTACACCTTC	CASSLINYGYTF
TRBD2	TRBJ2-5	TRBV5-1	.	TGCGCCAGCAGCTTGGTGCGTGATGGGGCGGGGGGCGAGACCCAGTACTTC	CASSLVRDGAGGETQYF
.	TRBJ1-4	TRBV7-2	few	TGTGCCAGCAGCTCGGGAGGGTTACCTAATGAAAAACTGTTTTTT	CASSSGGLPNEKLFF